This T cell receptor (beta chain) was captured by sequencing in a study of response to subunit inactivated influenza vaccine. Study-level results: After each seasonal influenza vaccination, few new T cells are recruited, the authors suggested.

The V gene's germline CDR1 is MGHRA and CDR2 YSYEKL. The CDR3 has 15 amino acids. Trimming shortened V by 4 bases and J by 10 bases, and 22 bases separated the two germline ends. A single record per CDR3 protein comes from TCRdb applying MiXCR to the RT-PCR reads. Counted here are roughly 500,000 distinct CDR3 sequences, more than 15% occurring once; the ten biggest clones make up less than 4%. Only a few counts were recorded for this clonotype. Its specificity is unknown. The chain links TRBV4-1 to TRBJ1-1; weak D call: TRBD1 (5 bases). This clonotype originated in a man between 45 and 75 years old who received an inactivated influenza vaccine. Sequences were derived from CD4+ T cells sorted from PBMCs, sampled approximately 25 months after vaccination. For the CDR3, the DNA is TGCGCCAGCAGCCGACGGGACTTAGGTAGTTCGATAGCTTTCTTT. It specifies CASSRRDLGSSIAFF.